The clone carrying this T cell receptor beta chain is a singleton in its sample. Its specificity is not known. The data are from a study of CD8 T cells in Susac syndrome. The multiple sclerosis controls were treatment-naive patients affected by stable or active relapsing-remitting disease. Negative isolation yielded the CD8+ and CD4+ T cells, while FACS enriched the TEMRA cells. The germline V and J ends were trimmed by 5 bases and 9 bases, with 11 bases remaining between them. CDR3 size: 12 residues. Germline CDR1 SGHTA, CDR2 FQGNSA. General study points: TCR sequencing and HLA analysis covered a relatively small number of individuals.

Reverse transcription used about 0.45 to 1 ug RNA and random hexamers. Amplification of TCR beta CDR3 was carried out by immunoSEQ multiplex PCR, which covered 54 Vbeta and 13 Jbeta segments. A single record per CDR3 protein comes from TCRdb applying MiXCR to the immunoSEQ multiplex PCR reads. The sample lists 180,000 or so distinct CDR3 sequences; roughly 96% were seen once. This receptor was obtained from a human donor with multiple sclerosis. The V gene is TRBV7-2, the J gene TRBJ2-1; D gene ambiguous. Sequenced sample: CD4+ T cells from PBMCs. DNA for the CDR3: TGTGCCAGCAGCCCAAACCATCTTGAGCAGTTCTTC. Translating gives CASSPNHLEQFF.